This is a list of T cell receptor beta chains from one sample in a study of blood T cell repertoires in COVID-19. Sequencing used immunoSEQ multiplex PCR; TCRdb keeps in-frame clones, though not all of them. This table has tens of thousands of clones, 92% appearing once. The sample consisted of peripheral blood. These receptors were obtained from a man aged 50 to 60 with active COVID-19. Both conserved end residues are trimmed from each CDR3. Fields, in order: J gene, V gene, CDR3 protein.

j_gene: TRBJ2-1; v_gene: TRBV2; CDR3aa: ASSPYQTSGKYNEQF
j_gene: TRBJ2-6; v_gene: TRBV1; CDR3aa: TSSQEYSGGATGANVLT
j_gene: TRBJ2-7; v_gene: TRBV9; CDR3aa: ASSLGLQAYEQY
j_gene: TRBJ2-5; v_gene: TRBV2; CDR3aa: ASRQGETQY
j_gene: TRBJ2-7; v_gene: TRBV14; CDR3aa: ASSQDRKGAYEQY
j_gene: TRBJ1-1; v_gene: TRBV5-1; CDR3aa: ASSAEAGLNTEAF
j_gene: TRBJ2-7; v_gene: TRBV19; CDR3aa: ASSKNQETGSSYEQY
j_gene: TRBJ1-1; v_gene: TRBV5-1; CDR3aa: ASSFDMNTEAF
j_gene: TRBJ1-2; v_gene: TRBV20-1; CDR3aa: SASTGQGQNGYT
j_gene: TRBJ1-4; v_gene: TRBV6-5; CDR3aa: ATTRVREKLF
j_gene: TRBJ2-5; v_gene: TRBV2; CDR3aa: ASSLMETQY
j_gene: TRBJ1-1; v_gene: TRBV7-9; CDR3aa: ASSSRVSMNTEAF
j_gene: TRBJ2-3; v_gene: TRBV11-2; CDR3aa: ASSFPLGLAGDTDTQY
j_gene: TRBJ1-3; v_gene: TRBV29-1; CDR3aa: SALGASSGNTIY
j_gene: TRBJ2-3; v_gene: TRBV4-1; CDR3aa: ASSQLLAGGLLTDTQY
j_gene: TRBJ2-7; v_gene: TRBV7-2; CDR3aa: ASSLTLATREQY
j_gene: TRBJ1-1; v_gene: TRBV11-2; CDR3aa: ASSLRTALSTEAF
j_gene: TRBJ2-1; v_gene: TRBV10-1; CDR3aa: ASSEVEAGKNNEQF
j_gene: TRBJ1-1; v_gene: TRBV2; CDR3aa: ASRPQRNTEAF
j_gene: TRBJ1-1; v_gene: TRBV11-2; CDR3aa: ASSRPSGARGTEAF
j_gene: TRBJ2-1; v_gene: TRBV7-9; CDR3aa: ASSLGDFEQF
j_gene: TRBJ2-1; v_gene: TRBV10-2; CDR3aa: ASSEILASNEQF
j_gene: TRBJ2-5; v_gene: TRBV20-1; CDR3aa: SASPPTETQY
j_gene: TRBJ2-2; v_gene: TRBV10-2; CDR3aa: ASRDGGRWGGELF
j_gene: TRBJ2-3; v_gene: TRBV19; CDR3aa: ASTVASGRRDTQY
j_gene: TRBJ2-7; v_gene: TRBV2; CDR3aa: ASSDPLRQGPTYEQY
j_gene: TRBJ1-5; v_gene: TRBV20-1; CDR3aa: SAPCRWPQH
j_gene: TRBJ2-7; v_gene: TRBV6-5; CDR3aa: ASSWDQTGLKYEQY
j_gene: TRBJ1-5; v_gene: TRBV19; CDR3aa: ASSIGAGHNQPQH
j_gene: TRBJ2-3; v_gene: TRBV7-8; CDR3aa: ASSLALQGSTDTQY
j_gene: TRBJ1-6; v_gene: TRBV4-1; CDR3aa: ASSQRTGQSSYNSPLH
j_gene: TRBJ2-7; v_gene: TRBV10-1; CDR3aa: ASSRDSPYEQY
j_gene: TRBJ2-5; v_gene: TRBV28; CDR3aa: ASSLFPAGGRETQY
j_gene: TRBJ2-3; v_gene: TRBV6-4; CDR3aa: ASSVTSGDTQY
j_gene: TRBJ1-2; v_gene: TRBV11-3; CDR3aa: ASSPGQSTIVRGYT
j_gene: TRBJ2-7; v_gene: TRBV30; CDR3aa: AWNLKGDKY
j_gene: TRBJ1-2; v_gene: TRBV10-1; CDR3aa: ASGGQGGDYGYT
j_gene: TRBJ2-1; v_gene: TRBV6-5; CDR3aa: ASSSGGPYNEQF
j_gene: TRBJ2-1; v_gene: TRBV6-6; CDR3aa: ASSYSSGSGEQF
j_gene: TRBJ1-4; v_gene: TRBV18; CDR3aa: ASSPQGQQNEKLF
j_gene: TRBJ2-3; v_gene: TRBV19; CDR3aa: ASSTRDRGSVTDTQY
j_gene: TRBJ2-7; v_gene: TRBV3-1/TRBV3-2; CDR3aa: ASSQVAGGEQY
j_gene: TRBJ2-1; v_gene: TRBV27; CDR3aa: ASSLTSGSYNEQF
j_gene: TRBJ2-7; v_gene: TRBV7-6; CDR3aa: ASSLGIPGSEQY
j_gene: TRBJ1-3; v_gene: TRBV7-6; CDR3aa: ASSLVRRSMSGNTIY
j_gene: TRBJ2-5; v_gene: TRBV15; CDR3aa: ATSSTGTFLKETQY
j_gene: TRBJ1-4; v_gene: TRBV5-4; CDR3aa: ASSLGTVQEKLF
j_gene: TRBJ1-5; v_gene: TRBV19; CDR3aa: ASSWTALGGQPQH
j_gene: TRBJ1-2; v_gene: TRBV2; CDR3aa: ASSEGLRREGYT
j_gene: TRBJ1-1; v_gene: TRBV12-3/TRBV12-4; CDR3aa: ASSHRGTEAF
j_gene: TRBJ2-5; v_gene: TRBV2; CDR3aa: ASSEESGRGGLILRETQY
j_gene: TRBJ2-2; v_gene: TRBV7-2; CDR3aa: ASSLIAGVTGELF
j_gene: TRBJ1-1; v_gene: TRBV6-5; CDR3aa: ASRRQGSDTEAF
j_gene: TRBJ2-1; v_gene: TRBV15; CDR3aa: ATSRDITGIIYNEQF
j_gene: TRBJ2-2; v_gene: TRBV3-1/TRBV3-2; CDR3aa: ASSRPRPAGGSTGELF
j_gene: TRBJ2-5; v_gene: TRBV11-2; CDR3aa: ASSLVTSGSLETQY
j_gene: TRBJ2-1; v_gene: TRBV4-1; CDR3aa: ASSQGTSRHNEQF
j_gene: TRBJ2-7; v_gene: TRBV3-1/TRBV3-2; CDR3aa: ASSQNYYEQY
j_gene: TRBJ1-5; v_gene: TRBV18; CDR3aa: ASSPNDRVGNQPQH